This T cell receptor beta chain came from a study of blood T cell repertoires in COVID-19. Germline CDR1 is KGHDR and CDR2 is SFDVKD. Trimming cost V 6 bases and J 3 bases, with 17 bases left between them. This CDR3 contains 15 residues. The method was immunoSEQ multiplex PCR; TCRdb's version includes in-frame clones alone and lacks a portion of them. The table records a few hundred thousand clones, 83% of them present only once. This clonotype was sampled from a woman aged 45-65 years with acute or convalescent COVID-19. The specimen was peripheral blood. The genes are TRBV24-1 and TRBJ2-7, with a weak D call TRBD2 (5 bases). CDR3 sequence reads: CATSLFSALLYEQYF. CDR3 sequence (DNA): TGTGCCACCAGTCTTTTTAGCGCTCTTCTCTACGAGCAGTACTTC.